The 30 T cell receptor beta chains presented below share a single source sample, sequenced in a study of post-analysis software for immune sequencing data. Overall study findings and caveats: Roughly five TRBV segments appeared more often in patients than in controls, and TRBV5-6, TRBV5-1 and TRBV20-1 were among these.

Unique molecular identifiers were carried by the TCR beta cDNA libraries. TCRdb independently ran MiXCR on the PCR reads; one entry per CDR3 protein. The sample contains some 260,000 distinct CDR3 sequences, 36% of which appear only once. For these TCRs, the target antigens are not known. Sequenced material: blood. These receptors originate from a girl between 5 and 17 years old with multiple sclerosis.

Ten or more counts support this clonotype. V and J are TRBV28 and TRBJ1-1, with a possible D match to TRBD1 (5 bases). Germline V gene sequence: CDR1 MDHEN, CDR2 SYDVKM. The CDR3 is 16 amino acids. The ends were cut back, 4 bases at V and 3 bases at J, with 18 bases in the middle. The CDR3 loop is CASSSPGKSGHTEAFF. The CDR3 DNA is TGTGCCAGCAGTTCCCCAGGGAAGAGCGGTCACACTGAAGCTTTCTTT.

The J gene is TRBJ1-5, the V gene TRBV20-1, with a tentative D call TRBD1 (5 bases). Germline V lookup: CDR1 DFQATT, CDR2 SNEGSKA (reference sequence). Trimming shortened V by 4 bases and J by 0 bases, and 13 bases separated the two germline ends. The CDR3 spans 15 residues. CDR3 loop: CSATQDTYSNQPQHF. CDR3 bases: TGCAGTGCTACCCAGGACACTTATAGCAATCAGCCCCAGCATTTT.

This clonotype was seen ten or more times. This chain joins TRBV4-1 and TRBJ2-4; 10 bases map to TRBD1. Looked up from germline, CDR1 is MGHRA and CDR2 is YSYEKL. Germline trimming cut 1 base from V and 6 bases from J; bases unmatched to any gene: 6. CDR3 length: 16 amino acids. CDR3 coding DNA: TGCGCCAGCAGCCAAGTGGGACAGGGGTTCGGAAACATTCAGTACTTC. Its protein product is CASSQVGQGFGNIQYF.

This clonotype was recorded a few times. V is TRBV7-2 and J is TRBJ2-3, with 9 bases that match TRBD1. The V gene's germline CDR1 is SGHTA and CDR2 FQGNSA. This CDR3 is 17 amino acids long. The trim removed 2 bases at V and 4 bases at J, leaving 10 bases unmatched. Here the CDR3 DNA reads TGTGCCAGCAGCTTAAGGGGGACAGGGAGTATTGCAGATACGCAGTATTTT. It codes for CASSLRGTGSIADTQYF.

Of note for this clonotype: One end of the junction is discordant with germline, which a read error may explain. The chain recombines TRBV7-8 with TRBJ2-3; D call uncertain. The length of the CDR3 is 13 residues. CDR1 and CDR2 from the germline V gene are SGHVS and FQNEAQ. The CDR3 reads CASRLDVTDTQYF. The CDR3 coding sequence is TGTGCCAGCAGGTTAGACGTCACAGATACGCAGTATTTT.

This clonotype was counted ten times or more. The chain uses TRBV12-3 or TRBV12-4 and TRBJ2-4, with 11 bases matching TRBD1. The CDR3 has 18 amino acids. V lost 5 bases to trimming and J lost 2 bases; unmatched junction nucleotides: 11. The CDR3 nucleotides are TGTGCCAGCAGTCCCCGGACAGGGGGCTTTACAACCAAAAACATTCAGTACTTC. This translates into CASSPRTGGFTTKNIQYF.

The sample holds many counts of this clonotype. This rearrangement joins TRBV2 to TRBJ2-1; 11 bases are shared with TRBD2. Unmatched junction bases numbered 14, after V lost 7 bases and J lost 3 bases. Germline CDR1 is SNHLY and CDR2 is FYNNEI. The CDR3 consists of 18 residues. DNA of the CDR3: TGTGCCAGCATTATCGTGGGACTAGCGGCACAGTACTACAATGAGCAGTTCTTC. Translating it yields CASIIVGLAAQYYNEQFF.

The table lists this clonotype with a few counts. The junction differs from germline at one of its ends, possibly a read error. This chain links TRBV20-1 with TRBJ1-2; D remains ambiguous. CDR3 size: 11 residues. Germline CDR1 is DFQATT and CDR2 is SNEGSKA (reference sequence). CDR3: CSVRDLRGYTF. Written as DNA, the CDR3 is TGCAGTGTTAGAGATCTGAGGGGCTACACCTTC.

The V call is TRBV19, the J call TRBJ1-1; D is ambiguous. Germline V CDR1 and CDR2: LNHDA, SQIVND (reference sequence). V lost 1 base, J lost 1 base, and 4 bases lay in between. The CDR3 spans 13 residues. CDR3 loop: CASSIGRNTEAFF. CDR3 DNA sequence: TGTGCCAGTAGTATAGGTCGGAACACTGAAGCTTTCTTT.

This clonotype was counted at least ten times. This rearrangement joins TRBV7-2 to TRBJ2-5; TRBD2 matches 11 bases. CDR1 is SGHTA, CDR2 FQGNSA, per germline. Unmatched junction bases numbered 1, after V lost 3 bases and J lost 1 base. This CDR3 has 15 residues. The CDR3 is CASSLTSGTQETQYF. The CDR3 DNA follows: TGTGCCAGCAGCTTGACTAGCGGGACCCAAGAGACCCAGTACTTC. Filled out from reference TRBV7-2 and TRBJ2-5, the complete variable domain reads GAGVSQSPSNKVTEKGKDVELRCDPISGHTALYWYRQSLGQGLEFLIYFQGNSAPDKSGLPSDRFSAERTGGSVSTLTIQRTQQEDSAVYLCASSLTSGTQETQYFGPGTRLLVL.

The sample holds many counts of this clonotype. The chain has TRBV20-1 and TRBJ1-2; D gene unclear. Germline V lookup: CDR1 DFQATT, CDR2 SNEGSKA (reference sequence). The CDR3 consists of 9 residues. The V end lost 6 bases, the J end lost 13 bases, and 12 bases lay between the germline ends. CDR3 protein: CSASRRGTF. The CDR3 coding sequence is TGCAGTGCGAGCCGACGGGGCACCTTC.

This clonotype was seen more than once but under ten times. The CDR3 here is CASSHRGMRNSPLHF. For the CDR3, the DNA is TGTGCCAGCAGCCACCGGGGGATGCGCAATTCACCCCTCCACTTT. The J gene is TRBJ1-6, the V gene TRBV11-2; a possible D gene is TRBD1 (5 bases). V was pared by 5 bases and J by 7 bases, with 15 bases between. The CDR3 runs 15 residues. Germline assignment: CDR1 SGHAT and CDR2 FQNNGV. Looking up the rest from reference TRBV11-2 and TRBJ1-6 gives the full variable domain: EAGVAQSPRYKIIEKRQSVAFWCNPISGHATLYWYQQILGQGPKLLIQFQNNGVVDDSQLPKDRFSAERLKGVDSTLKIQPAKLEDSAVYLCASSHRGMRNSPLHFGNGTRLTVT.

Here the CDR3 reads CASRRALSYNEQFF. CDR3 coding DNA: TGTGCCAGCAGAAGGGCTCTCTCCTACAATGAGCAGTTCTTC. The chain joins TRBV6-5 to TRBJ2-1; D is unresolved. V was cut by 6 bases and J by 0 bases, with 9 bases left in between. CDR1 and CDR2 (germline): MNHEY, SVGAGI. CDR3 length: 14 residues.

The chain is built from TRBV29-1 and TRBJ1-3; D is ambiguous. Trimming removed 4 bases at V and 0 bases at J, with 4 bases between. Germline loops: CDR1 SQVTM, CDR2 ANQGSEA. The CDR3 sequence is 12 residues long. CDR3 DNA: TGCAGCGTTGTTCGCTCTGGAAACACCATATATTTT. This gives the protein CSVVRSGNTIYF.

V is TRBV20-1 and J is TRBJ2-1; no clear D gene. V was clipped by 3 bases and J by 9 bases, with 12 bases between them. The germline V gene has CDR1 DFQATT and CDR2 SNEGSKA (reference sequence). The CDR3 totals 12 residues. The CDR3, as DNA: TGCAGTGCTAGGGAACTCATTCCTGAGCAGTTCTTC. Its translation: CSARELIPEQFF.

This clonotype was observed at least ten times. The chain recombines TRBV29-1 with TRBJ1-5; no firm D call. The CDR3 is 13 residues long. V dropped 4 bases and J dropped 0 bases, with 7 bases sitting between them. The germline CDR1 and CDR2 sequences are SQVTM and ANQGSEA. The DNA for the CDR3 is TGCAGCGTTGCGGGAAATAGCAATCAGCCCCAGCATTTT. Translated: CSVAGNSNQPQHF.

This clonotype was detected only a few times. The chain uses TRBV15 and TRBJ1-3; D not certain. CDR3 length equals 16 residues. Germline CDR1 reads LNHNV; CDR2 reads YYDKDF (reference sequence). Trimming left V 0 bases short and J 2 bases short, with 11 bases between. CDR3 DNA sequence: TGTGCCACCAGCAGAGATCTCGGCGGCGCTGGAAACACCATATATTTT. The encoded protein is CATSRDLGGAGNTIYF.

In this sample, this clonotype turned up many times. The chain combines TRBV20-1 with TRBJ2-3, with 11 bases aligning to TRBD2. The CDR3 is 14 residues long. The germline CDR1 and CDR2 sequences are DFQATT and SNEGSKA (reference sequence). The junction had 0 bases not matched to a gene; V was cut back by 3 bases and J by 1 base. CDR3 sequence reads: CSARGLAGTDTQYF. CDR3 nucleotide sequence: TGCAGTGCTAGGGGACTAGCGGGCACAGATACGCAGTATTTT.

The sample holds one count of this clonotype. A much larger clone lies a single base off, so this may be a read error. The chain recombines TRBV5-1 with TRBJ2-5, with D perhaps given as TRBD1 or TRBD2 (5 bases each). The CDR3 has 13 residues. The germline V gene has CDR1 SGHRS and CDR2 YFSETQ. CDR3 region: CASSLTDPGTRYF. CDR3 DNA: TGCGCCAGCAGCTTGACGGACCCGGGGACCCGGTACTTC.

DNA for the CDR3: TGCGCCAGTACAGCGGGAGAGACTAGCACAGATACGCAGTATTTT. Amino acid sequence: CASTAGETSTDTQYF. The V and J genes are TRBV10-2 and TRBJ2-3; 8 bases are a match to TRBD2. The CDR3 is made up of 15 amino acids. Germline-derived CDR1 and CDR2 are WSHSY and SAAADI. With 9 bases clipped from V and 0 bases from J, the junction kept 8 bases outside the gene matches.

To note about this clonotype: A read error may be the cause here, since a much bigger clone is one base away. The rearrangement uses TRBV15 and TRBJ2-1; the match to TRBD2 covers 10 bases. The CDR3 extends over 18 amino acids. Germline V gene sequence: CDR1 LNHNV, CDR2 YYDKDF (reference sequence). In nucleotides, the CDR3 is TGTGCCATCAGCAGAGATAGTCGGGCCCTAGCGGGAGTTGGTGAGCAGTTCTTC. Protein product: CAISRDSRALAGVGEQFF. Full variable domain (missing parts from reference TRBV15 and TRBJ2-1): DAMVIQNPRYQVTQFGKPVTLSCSQTLNHNVMYWYQQKSSQAPKLLFHYYDKDFNNEADTPDNFQSRRPNTSFCFLDIRSPGLGDTAMYLCAISRDSRALAGVGEQFFGPGTRLTVL.

The chain uses TRBV20-1 and TRBJ2-3, with D perhaps TRBD1 or TRBD2 (6 bases each). The germline gives CDR1 DFQATT, CDR2 SNEGSKA (reference sequence). The CDR3 runs 17 residues. The V and J ends lost 3 bases and 1 base respectively, with 20 bases between them. CDR3 DNA: TGCAGTGCTAGTCACGGGGGCAACTCACGGGGCACAGATACGCAGTATTTT. This sequence encodes CSASHGGNSRGTDTQYF.

Worth noting for this clonotype: A much bigger clone sits one base away, suggesting this may be a read error. The J gene is TRBJ2-1, the V gene TRBV7-3; 10 bases fit TRBD1. Germline V CDR1 and CDR2: SGHTA, FQGTGA. CDR3 size: 15 residues. The CDR3 here is CAGSLGQGRIDEQFF. The CDR3 coding sequence is TGTGCCGGCAGCCTGGGACAGGGGAGAATCGATGAGCAGTTCTTC.

This clonotype came up many times. V and J are TRBV5-6 and TRBJ2-5; 9 bases agree with TRBD2. The CDR3 length is 15 residues. J gave up 5 bases and V 0 bases, and 5 bases lay outside the gene matches. Germline CDR1 SGHDT, CDR2 YYEEEE. CDR3 residues: CASSLGGGAVETQYF. The CDR3 DNA sequence: TGTGCCAGCAGCTTGGGCGGGGGGGCCGTCGAGACCCAGTACTTC.

In this sample, this clonotype turned up many times. Written as DNA, the CDR3 is TGTGCCAGCAGCTTGCCCGGGAACCCCTACGAGCAGTACTTC. Encoded protein: CASSLPGNPYEQYF. The V gene is TRBV7-2, the J gene TRBJ2-7; tentatively, D is TRBD2 (5 bases). CDR3 length: 14 residues. Germline V CDR1 and CDR2: SGHTA, FQGNSA. V was clipped by 3 bases and J by 2 bases, with 11 bases between them.

This clonotype has a handful of counts. This chain uses TRBV10-3 with TRBJ2-7, with D possibly matching TRBD2 (5 bases). This CDR3 comprises 15 residues. The V gene's germline CDR1 is ENHRY and CDR2 SYGVKD. Trimming pared 3 bases from V and 7 bases from J, leaving 19 bases between. DNA of the CDR3: TGTGCCATCAGTGATGCGGGCCTTGGTGGCAATGAGCAGTACTTC. The encoded protein is CAISDAGLGGNEQYF.

The V gene is TRBV4-1, the J gene TRBJ1-1; no clear D. Germline V gene data show CDR1 as MGHRA and CDR2 as YSYEKL. V lost 3 bases and J lost 1, with 18 bases in between. The CDR3 is made up of 17 amino acids. In DNA, the CDR3 is TGCGCCAGCAGCCAGCCCTTGGTGAGGGAGCAGAACACTGAAGCTTTCTTT. The encoded protein is CASSQPLVREQNTEAFF.

This clonotype occurred many times. The chain is built from TRBV4-1 and TRBJ2-5; D unclear. Germline V gene data show CDR1 as MGHRA and CDR2 as YSYEKL. V was trimmed by 4 bases and J by 3 bases, leaving 12 bases between them. This CDR3 comprises 14 residues. CDR3 bases: TGCGCCAGCAGCCGAACAGAAGTCGAAGAGACCCAGTACTTC. Amino acids: CASSRTEVEETQYF.

This clonotype showed up many times. The rearrangement joins TRBV11-2 to TRBJ2-3; a possible D gene is TRBD2 (6 bases). Per germline, CDR1 SGHAT and CDR2 FQNNGV. The CDR3 length is 14 residues. V was shortened by 5 bases and J by 4 bases, with 13 bases between the two germline ends. CDR3 amino acids: CASSPLLASDTQYF. DNA of the CDR3: TGTGCCAGCAGCCCACTTCTAGCGTCAGATACGCAGTATTTT.

V is TRBV20-1 and J is TRBJ2-3; TRBD2 matches 8 bases. V lost 6 bases to trimming and J lost 4 bases; unmatched junction nucleotides: 9. Germline V gives CDR1 DFQATT, CDR2 SNEGSKA (reference sequence). CDR3 length: 14 amino acids. The CDR3 is CSAGGAGRSDTQYF. CDR3 nucleotide sequence: TGCAGTGCCGGGGGGGCAGGGAGGTCAGATACGCAGTATTTT.